This TCR beta chain was observed in a study of T cells in severe cutaneous drug reactions. Study-wide points: Carbamazepine-induced Stevens-Johnson syndrome or toxic epidermal necrolysis patients showed strongly raised TRBV12-4, about 29% in blister cells and roughly 5% in PBMC. One public TCRbeta CDR3 appeared in all seven blister samples, averaging about 13%.

A remark on this clonotype: Its target is not known.

CDR1 is MNHNS and CDR2 is SASEGT in the germline V gene. The CDR3 length is 13 residues. Libraries were made by iRepertoire multiplex PCR with TCR subtype-specific primers for bulk and single-cell sequencing. Each CDR3 protein gets one entry in TCRdb, which reprocessed the multiplex PCR reads and gives no DNA. Its clone listing holds roughly 2,500 distinct CDR3 sequences. The donors had carbamazepine-induced Stevens-Johnson syndrome or toxic epidermal necrolysis. Material: cells from a skin blister. The clonotype comes from a human donor with toxic epidermal necrolysis, a severe cutaneous drug reaction. The V call is TRBV6-1, the J call TRBJ1-5. CDR3 sequence: CASSGNSNQPQYF.